This passage covers 9 T cell receptor beta chains from one sample sequenced in a study of breast tumors, draining lymph nodes, adjacent tissues. TCRdb independently ran MiXCR on the multiplex PCR reads; one entry per CDR3 protein. This sample yields roughly 130,000 distinct CDR3 sequences, of which roughly 33% are seen a single time; about 2.5% belongs to the top ten. The lymph nodes were axillary draining lymph nodes from breast cancer patients. Sequencing was carried out using axillary lymph node tissue. All receptors come from a female donor with breast cancer. Some clones in this sample may be carry-over from other donors' samples.

As for this clonotype: A junction boundary mismatches the germline segment, possibly from a read error. The rearrangement links TRBV10-3 to TRBJ2-5, with D possibly TRBD1 on 6 matching bases. The CDR3 length is 16 residues. Germline loops: CDR1 ENHRY, CDR2 SYGVKD. CDR3 nucleotide sequence: TGTGCCATCAGTCCCCAGGTTGGCCGAGGGGGAGAGACCCAGAACTTC. Translation gives CAISPQVGRGGETQNF.

The chain recombines TRBV7-9 with TRBJ2-5, with D possibly being TRBD2 (7 bases). Germline V gene sequence: CDR1 SEHNR, CDR2 FQNEAQ (reference sequence). The CDR3 has 13 residues. V was clipped by 8 bases and J by 6 bases, with 16 bases between them. The CDR3 bases are TGTGCCAGCGGGGAGGGGGGGGCAAAGACCCAGTACTTC. Protein: CASGEGGAKTQYF.

J is TRBJ1-5 and V is TRBV15; a weak D match, TRBD1 (6 bases). The CDR3 consists of 16 residues. The V and J ends lost 3 bases and 6 bases respectively, with 18 bases between them. Per the germline V gene, CDR1 is LNHNV and CDR2 is YYDKDF (reference sequence). CDR3 loop: CATSSSRSGVGQPQHF. CDR3 DNA sequence: TGTGCCACCAGCAGCTCAAGATCAGGGGTTGGTCAGCCCCAGCATTTT. The full variable domain, its missing parts supplied by reference TRBV15 and TRBJ1-5, is DAMVIQNPRYQVTQFGKPVTLSCSQTLNHNVMYWYQQKSSQAPKLLFHYYDKDFNNEADTPDNFQSRRPNTSFCFLDIRSPGLGDTAMYLCATSSSRSGVGQPQHFGDGTRLSIL.

Comments on this clonotype: Sequence at one end of the junction differs from germline and may be a read error. DNA for the CDR3: TGCAGTGCTGGGACTAGTTCCAATGAGCGGTTCTTC. Its translation: CSAGTSSNERFF. V gene TRBV20-1 combines with J gene TRBJ2-1; 8 bases line up with TRBD2. In germline, CDR1 is DFQATT, CDR2 SNEGSKA (reference sequence). This CDR3 has 12 residues.

The gene calls are TRBV7-8 and TRBJ2-1, with D perhaps TRBD1 or TRBD2 (6 bases each). Germline CDR1 SGHVS, CDR2 FQNEAQ. The V end was cut by 6 bases, the J end by 7 bases, with 16 bases between. The length of the CDR3 is 14 residues. CDR3 sequence reads: CASRPGAPNNEQFF. As DNA, the CDR3 is TGTGCCAGCAGACCGGGGGCTCCGAATAATGAGCAGTTCTTC.

By sample share, this clonotype is medium-sized. The gene calls are TRBV2 and TRBJ2-7; D possibly corresponds to TRBD1 (6 bases). CDR1 is SNHLY and CDR2 is FYNNEI in the germline V gene. The CDR3 is 14 residues long. V dropped 6 bases and J dropped 4 bases, with 16 bases sitting between them. CDR3 coding DNA: TGTGCCAGCAGAGAGGACAGTGAGAGATACGAGCAGTACGTC. This translates into CASREDSERYEQYV.

This clonotype has at least ten counts. The V gene is TRBV30, the J gene TRBJ2-3, with D maybe TRBD1 (5 bases). The V and J ends lost 4 bases and 4 bases respectively, with 18 bases between them. Germline V gene sequence: CDR1 GTSNPN, CDR2 SVGIG (reference sequence). The CDR3 spans 15 residues. DNA of the CDR3: TGTGCCTGGATTAATGGTAGGGGTGGGGCAGATACGCAGTATTTT. This codes for CAWINGRGGADTQYF.

In this sample, this clonotype turned up many times. The genes are TRBV4-1 and TRBJ2-4, with D possibly being TRBD1 (5 bases). The V end was cut by 2 bases, the J end by 4 bases, with 12 bases between. Germline assignment: CDR1 MGHRA and CDR2 YSYEKL. CDR3 size: 15 residues. CDR3 residues: CASSQIGAQKNIQYF. The CDR3 coding sequence is TGCGCCAGCAGCCAAATAGGGGCCCAGAAAAACATTCAGTACTTC.

In its sample, this clonotype was seen many times. The chain couples TRBV2 to TRBJ1-3; D may be TRBD1 (5 bases). The germline V gene has CDR1 SNHLY and CDR2 FYNNEI. Trimming removed 5 bases at V and 0 bases at J, with 20 bases between. The CDR3 length is 18 residues. This CDR3 reads CASSRRGSSALSGNTIYF. For the CDR3, the DNA is TGTGCCAGCAGTCGAAGGGGCTCGTCGGCCCTCTCTGGAAACACCATATATTTT. The variable domain in full, with the rest retrieved from reference TRBV2 and TRBJ1-3, is EPEVTQTPSHQVTQMGQEVILRCVPISNHLYFYWYRQILGQKVEFLVSFYNNEISEKSEIFDDQFSVERPDGSNFTLKIRSTKLEDSAMYFCASSRRGSSALSGNTIYFGEGSWLTVV.